The rows below give T cell receptor beta chains drawn from one sample of a study of cytomegalovirus exposure and HLA in healthy donors. Only in-frame clones appear in the TCRdb table, and some are missing; sequencing was by immunoSEQ multiplex PCR. The sample lists roughly 150,000 clones; roughly 85% were seen once. Sequenced: PBMCs. Receptors were obtained from a man aged 25-45 years in good health and CMV-seropositive. Each CDR3 is given with its conserved first and last residue. D genes are given only for firm matches. Only some rows state a clone size, as once, few, many or a class for expanded clones.

>TRBJ2-2|NA|TRBD2|TRBV9
TGTGCCAGCAGCGTAGCTTACGGGGGAGGGATCGGGGAGCTGTTTTTT
CASSVAYGGGIGELFF
>TRBJ2-5|once|NA|TRBV7-3
TGTGCCAGCAGCTTAGGGCTGGGGGCCGGAGAGGAGACCCAGTACTTC
CASSLGLGAGEETQYF
>TRBJ1-5|once|NA|TRBV6-1
TGTGCCAGCAGTGAACAGGCTGGAGGGTATAGCAATCAGCCCCAGCATTTT
CASSEQAGGYSNQPQHF
>TRBJ2-1|once|TRBD2|TRBV5-4
TGTGCCAGCAGCCCCAGGACTAGCGGGGGCTACAATGAGCAGTTCTTC
CASSPRTSGGYNEQFF
>TRBJ1-2|once|NA|TRBV5-4
TGTGCCAGCAGCTCTACACAGGGTAGCTATGGCTACACCTTC
CASSSTQGSYGYTF
>TRBJ2-3|NA|TRBD1|TRBV7-3
TGTGCCAGCAGTCGGGACAGCTCGTACACAGATACGCAGTATTTT
CASSRDSSYTDTQYF
>TRBJ2-1|NA|NA|TRBV14
TGTGCCAGCAGCCAAGTCGGGGACCACAGGGTTTACAATGAGCAGTTCTTC
CASSQVGDHRVYNEQFF
>TRBJ1-1|NA|NA|TRBV2
TGTGCCGCGTCAATGAACACTGAAGCTTTCTTT
CAASMNTEAFF
>TRBJ2-1|NA|TRBD2|TRBV7-2
TGTGCCAGCAGCTTAGCGGCAGCGGGGGGCTACAATGAGCAGTTCTTC
CASSLAAAGGYNEQFF
>TRBJ1-6|NA|NA|TRBV7-2
TGTGCCAGCAGCTTAGGGCAGGGGATGAATTCACCCCTCCACTTT
CASSLGQGMNSPLHF
>TRBJ2-5|NA|TRBD1|TRBV18
TGTGCCAGCTCAACGGGACAGCAAGAGACCCAGTACTTC
CASSTGQQETQYF
>TRBJ2-5|NA|NA|TRBV6-5
TGTGCCAGCAGCCTGGGACTTCCAGAGACCCAGTACTTC
CASSLGLPETQYF
>TRBJ1-2|once|NA|TRBV5-4
TGTGCCAGCAGCTTGGAGGGGAACTATGGCTACACCTTC
CASSLEGNYGYTF
>TRBJ2-1|few|TRBD2|TRBV5-1
TGCGCCAGCAGCTTGGCCCCTAGCGGGAGAGTTGTTTACAATGAGCAGTTCTTC
CASSLAPSGRVVYNEQFF
>TRBJ2-5|NA|TRBD2|TRBV28
TGTGCCAGCATCTCTCGGGGGGACCAGTACTTC
CASISRGDQYF
>TRBJ1-2|NA|TRBD1|TRBV11-3
TGTGCCAGCAGCTTCGCAGGGGGCTATGGCTACACCTTC
CASSFAGGYGYTF
>TRBJ1-1|NA|NA|TRBV2
TGTGCCAGCAGGTTATTAATGAACACTGAAGCTTTCTTT
CASRLLMNTEAFF
>TRBJ1-4|NA|NA|TRBV29-1
TGCAGCGTTGGGGGGGTTGCGGAAAAACTGTTTTTT
CSVGGVAEKLFF
>TRBJ1-1|few|NA|TRBV11-2
TGTGCCAGCAGCCCCCTTAGGGGGAACACTGAAGCTTTCTTT
CASSPLRGNTEAFF
>TRBJ1-2|few|NA|TRBV6-1
TGTGCCAGCAGACCGGGACACCTTAACTATGGCTACACCTTC
CASRPGHLNYGYTF
>TRBJ1-2|NA|TRBD1|TRBV5-1
TGCGCCAGCAGCTCGACAGGGGGGGAGTATGGCTACACCTTC
CASSSTGGEYGYTF
>TRBJ1-2|few|NA|TRBV6-1
TGTGCCAGCAGTGAACAGGGGAACTATGGCTACACCTTC
CASSEQGNYGYTF
>TRBJ1-1|NA|NA|TRBV29-1
TGCAGCGTTGAAGATCATTTTACGGGGAACACTGAAGCTTTCTTT
CSVEDHFTGNTEAFF
>TRBJ2-6|NA|NA|TRBV10-3
TGTGCCATCAGTGAGTCGGGGCGCTCTGGGGCCAACGTCCTGACTTTC
CAISESGRSGANVLTF
>TRBJ1-6|NA|NA|TRBV19
TGTGCCAGTACCCCGACCAGGGGCAGCTCCTATAATTCACCCCTCCACTTT
CASTPTRGSSYNSPLHF
>TRBJ2-3|NA|TRBD2|TRBV9
TGTGCCAGCAGGGCAAGCGGGAGTTCAGATACGCAGTATTTT
CASRASGSSDTQYF
>TRBJ2-7|NA|NA|TRBV7-9
TGTGCCACGCTCAAGGGAGCGATGAACGAGCAGTACTTC
CATLKGAMNEQYF
>TRBJ2-2|NA|NA|TRBV7-9
TGTGCCAGCAGCTCTGCAGGGATGGTGCTGTTTTTT
CASSSAGMVLFF
>TRBJ1-5|once|TRBD1|TRBV30
TGTGCCTGGAGTCGACAGGGCCATCAGCCCCAGCATTTT
CAWSRQGHQPQHF
>TRBJ2-3|NA|TRBD1|TRBV12-5
TGTGCTAGTGGAGAGGGGGCAATAGATACGCAGTATTTT
CASGEGAIDTQYF
>TRBJ2-5|NA|TRBD1|TRBV9
TGTGCCAGCAGCGTAAGCTGGGACAGAAGCTGGACCCAGTACTTC
CASSVSWDRSWTQYF
>TRBJ1-1|NA|TRBD1|TRBV27
TGTGCCAGCAGTTGGGACAGGGCCACTGAAGCTTTCTTT
CASSWDRATEAFF
>TRBJ2-1|once|TRBD2|TRBV5-1
TGCGCCAGCAGCTTGAGGACTAGCGGGAGTCTCGCCAATGAGCAGTTCTTC
CASSLRTSGSLANEQFF
>TRBJ2-1|NA|TRBD2|TRBV19
TGTGCCAGTAGTATTACCCCAGGACTAGCGGGAGAGCACGAGCAGTTCTTC
CASSITPGLAGEHEQFF
>TRBJ1-2|NA|TRBD1|TRBV18
TGTGCCAGCTCGCCCGACAGGGGGACCTTCTATGGCCACACCTTC
CASSPDRGTFYGHTF
>TRBJ1-6|NA|TRBD1|TRBV30
TGTGCCTGGAGTGTAAGGGACAGTAATTCACCCCTCCACTTT
CAWSVRDSNSPLHF
>TRBJ2-2|NA|NA|TRBV5-3
TGTGCCACCCCAGGGCTAGCGTGCTCCGGGGAGCTGTTTTTT
CATPGLACSGELFF
>TRBJ1-5|NA|NA|TRBV6-6
TGTGCCAGCAGTTACGTGGAACAGGCCCCAATCCAGCATTTT
CASSYVEQAPIQHF
>TRBJ2-5|NA|TRBD2|TRBV2
TGTGCCAGCGGAGGGCTAGCGGGAGGGACCGAGACCCAGTACTTC
CASGGLAGGTETQYF
>TRBJ2-1|NA|TRBD1|TRBV7-9
TGTGCCAGCAGCTTAGAGGGGGCACTAGATGGGAATGAGCAGTTCTTC
CASSLEGALDGNEQFF
>TRBJ2-2|NA|NA|TRBV27
TGTGCCAGCAGGGGACACCAGAACACCGGGGAGCTGTTTTTT
CASRGHQNTGELFF
>TRBJ2-5|NA|NA|TRBV2
TGTGCCAGCCGAGGCGTCGGGGAGACCCAGTACTTC
CASRGVGETQYF
>TRBJ2-7|NA|TRBD2|TRBV11-1
TGTGCCAGCAGCTCTCTTAGCGGGAGGCGGTACTTC
CASSSLSGRRYF
>TRBJ2-1|once|TRBD2|TRBV5-1
TGCGCCAGCAGCTCCTGGACTAGCGGGAGGGACAATGAGCAGTTCTTC
CASSSWTSGRDNEQFF
>TRBJ2-1|NA|TRBD1|TRBV19
TGTGCCAGTAGTATAGAGGACAGGGGGGGCTTCAATGAGCAGTTCTTC
CASSIEDRGGFNEQFF
>TRBJ2-5|few|TRBD1|TRBV5-4
TGTGCCAGCAGCTTGGGTGGGACAGGACAAGAGACCCAGTACTTC
CASSLGGTGQETQYF
>TRBJ2-6|NA|NA|TRBV6-5
TGTGCCAGCAGTTACTGGAGGACCTCTGGGGCCAACGTCCTGACTTTC
CASSYWRTSGANVLTF
>TRBJ1-1|few|NA|TRBV6-5
TGTGCCAGCATGAGAGAGGGAGGGACTGAAGCTTTCTTT
CASMREGGTEAFF
>TRBJ2-3|NA|TRBD2|TRBV29-1
TGCAGCGCCTGGACTAGCGGATACACAGATACGCAGTATTTT
CSAWTSGYTDTQYF
>TRBJ1-2|once|TRBD1|TRBV5-1
TGCGCCAGCAGCCCGGGACAGAATAACTATGGCTACACCTTC
CASSPGQNNYGYTF
>TRBJ2-5|NA|NA|TRBV5-6
TGTGCCAGCAGCCAACGGAGGGGTCGCGGGAAAGGAGAGACCCAGTACTTC
CASSQRRGRGKGETQYF
>TRBJ2-5|NA|NA|TRBV29-1
TGCAGCGGGGCGGAGGGTCTAGAGACCCAGTACTTC
CSGAEGLETQYF
>TRBJ2-5|NA|NA|TRBV10-2
TGCGCCAGCAGTGTTCGGGTAGAAGAGACCCAGTACTTC
CASSVRVEETQYF
>TRBJ1-5|NA|TRBD1|TRBV2
TGTGCCAGCAGTGAACAGGGGGGCAATCAGCCCCAGCATTTT
CASSEQGGNQPQHF
>TRBJ2-6|NA|NA|TRBV7-2
TGTGCCAGCAGCTTAGCACAGGGAAGTGTCTCTGGGGCCAACGTCCTGACTTTC
CASSLAQGSVSGANVLTF
>TRBJ1-6|NA|TRBD1|TRBV6-5
TGTGCCAGCAGAAAACCAGGGGGAAATAATTCACCCCTCCACTTT
CASRKPGGNNSPLHF
>TRBJ2-3|once|NA|TRBV11-2
TGTGCCAGCAGCTTAGCGGGCACAGATACGCAGTATTTT
CASSLAGTDTQYF